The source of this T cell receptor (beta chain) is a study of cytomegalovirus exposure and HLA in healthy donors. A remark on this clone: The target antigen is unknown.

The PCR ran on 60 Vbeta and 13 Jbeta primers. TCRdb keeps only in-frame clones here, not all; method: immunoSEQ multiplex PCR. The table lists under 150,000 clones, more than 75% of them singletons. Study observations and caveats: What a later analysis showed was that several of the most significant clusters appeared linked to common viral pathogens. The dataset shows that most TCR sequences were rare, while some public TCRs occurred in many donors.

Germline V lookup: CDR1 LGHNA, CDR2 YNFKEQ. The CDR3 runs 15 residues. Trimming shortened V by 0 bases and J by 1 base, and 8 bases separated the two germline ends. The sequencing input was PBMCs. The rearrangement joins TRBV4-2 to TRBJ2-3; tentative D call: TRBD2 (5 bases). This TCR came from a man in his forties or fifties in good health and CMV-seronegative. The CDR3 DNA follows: TGTGCCAGCAGCCAAGATGGGAGAGGCACAGATACGCAGTATTTT. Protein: CASSQDGRGTDTQYF.